This T cell receptor beta chain was found in a study of human T cells and chemical hapten exposure. Across the whole study: Patients having alopecia areata, totalis or universalis were mostly female. Per-sample TCR yield variation was attributed mainly to small pooled library volume differences. Regarding the study as a whole: With DPC sensitization, TCRs exceeding 1 in 1000 frequency showed no change.

The CDR3 consists of 14 residues. Between the trimmed V and J ends, which lost 2 bases and 3 bases, there was a span of 11 bases. Looked up from germline, CDR1 is MDHEN and CDR2 is SYDVKM. Documented time point: pre-sensitization, week 0. The sample's treatment: therapeutic diphenylcyclopropenone sensitization with weekly scalp DPC. Unfractionated whole blood yielded the extracted total RNA. In this sample, this clonotype turned up once. The antigen remains unidentified. MiXCR, run by TCRdb on the RACE reads, gives a single entry per CDR3 protein. The top ten hold approximately 2.2% of the sample, which has more than 250,000 distinct CDR3 sequences, 7% to 10% seen once.

The gene calls are TRBV28 and TRBJ2-7, with D perhaps TRBD1 or TRBD2 (5 bases each). The receptor's source is a woman in her 40s with alopecia areata. Some clones in this sample may be carry-over from other donors' samples. The specimen was whole blood, collected in connection with sensitization to the hapten diphenylcyclopropenone (DPC). DNA for the CDR3: TGTGCCAGCAGTTTAACCGGGGCCCGCTACGAGCAGTACTTC. It encodes CASSLTGARYEQYF.